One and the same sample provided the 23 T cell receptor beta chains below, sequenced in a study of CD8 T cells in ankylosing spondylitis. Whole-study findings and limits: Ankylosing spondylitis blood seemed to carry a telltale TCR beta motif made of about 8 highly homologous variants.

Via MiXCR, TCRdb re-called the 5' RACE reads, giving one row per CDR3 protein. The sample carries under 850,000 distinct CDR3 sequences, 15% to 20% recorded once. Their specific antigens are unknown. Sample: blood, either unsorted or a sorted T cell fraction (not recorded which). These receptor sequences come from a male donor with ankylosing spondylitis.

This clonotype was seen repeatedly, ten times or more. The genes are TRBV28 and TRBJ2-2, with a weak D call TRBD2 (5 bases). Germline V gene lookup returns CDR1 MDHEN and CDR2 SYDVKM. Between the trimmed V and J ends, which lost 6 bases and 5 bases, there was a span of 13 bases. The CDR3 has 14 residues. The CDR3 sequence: CASSTVERTGELFF. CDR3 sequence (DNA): TGTGCCAGCAGCACGGTGGAGCGGACCGGGGAGCTGTTTTTT.

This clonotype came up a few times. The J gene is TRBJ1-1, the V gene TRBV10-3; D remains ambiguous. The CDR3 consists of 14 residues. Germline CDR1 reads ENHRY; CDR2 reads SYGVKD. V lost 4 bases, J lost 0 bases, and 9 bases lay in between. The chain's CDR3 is CAISGTKMNTEAFF. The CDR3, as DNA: TGTGCCATCAGTGGGACCAAGATGAACACTGAAGCTTTCTTT.

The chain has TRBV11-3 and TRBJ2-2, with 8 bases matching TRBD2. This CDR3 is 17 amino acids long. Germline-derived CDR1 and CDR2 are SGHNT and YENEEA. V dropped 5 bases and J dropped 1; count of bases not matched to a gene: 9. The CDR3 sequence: CASSPGGLAVNTGELFF. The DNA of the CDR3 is TGTGCCAGCAGCCCGGGGGGGCTAGCGGTGAACACCGGGGAGCTGTTTTTT.

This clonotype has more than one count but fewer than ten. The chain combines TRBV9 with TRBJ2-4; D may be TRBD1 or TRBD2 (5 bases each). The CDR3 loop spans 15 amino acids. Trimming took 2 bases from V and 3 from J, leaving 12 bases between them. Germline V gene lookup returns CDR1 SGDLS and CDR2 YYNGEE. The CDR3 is CASSVSWGSKNIQYF. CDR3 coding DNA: TGTGCCAGCAGCGTCTCTTGGGGGAGCAAAAACATTCAGTACTTC.

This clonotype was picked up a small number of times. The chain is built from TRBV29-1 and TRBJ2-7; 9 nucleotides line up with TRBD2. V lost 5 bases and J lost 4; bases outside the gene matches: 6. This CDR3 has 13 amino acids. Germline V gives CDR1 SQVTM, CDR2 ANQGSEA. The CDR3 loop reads CSVIAGVSYEQYF. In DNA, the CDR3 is TGCAGCGTTATAGCGGGAGTAAGTTACGAGCAGTACTTC.

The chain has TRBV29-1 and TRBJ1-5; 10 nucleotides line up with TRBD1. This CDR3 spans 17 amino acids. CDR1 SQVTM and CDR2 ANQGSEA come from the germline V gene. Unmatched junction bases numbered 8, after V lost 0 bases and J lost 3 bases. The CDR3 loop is CSVEDAGTGALNQPQHF. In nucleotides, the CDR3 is TGCAGCGTTGAAGACGCCGGGACAGGGGCGCTCAATCAGCCCCAGCATTTT.

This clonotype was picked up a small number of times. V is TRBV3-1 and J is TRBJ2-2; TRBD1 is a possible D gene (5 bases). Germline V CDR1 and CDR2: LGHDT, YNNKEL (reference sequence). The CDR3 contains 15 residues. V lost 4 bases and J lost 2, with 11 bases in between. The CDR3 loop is CASSRRQSNTGELFF. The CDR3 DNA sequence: TGTGCCAGCAGCCGACGACAGAGTAACACCGGGGAGCTGTTTTTT.

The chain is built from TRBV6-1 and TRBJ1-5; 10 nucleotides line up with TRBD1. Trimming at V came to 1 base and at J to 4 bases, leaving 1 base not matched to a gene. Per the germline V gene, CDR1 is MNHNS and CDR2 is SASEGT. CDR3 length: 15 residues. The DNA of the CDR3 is TGTGCCAGCAGTGAAGTGGGACAGGGGAATCAGCCCCAGCATTTT. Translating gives CASSEVGQGNQPQHF.

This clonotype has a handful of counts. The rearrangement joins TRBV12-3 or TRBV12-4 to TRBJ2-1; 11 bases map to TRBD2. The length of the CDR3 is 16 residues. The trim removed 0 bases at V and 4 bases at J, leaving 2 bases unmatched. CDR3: CASSLASGRGYNEQFF. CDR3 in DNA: TGTGCCAGCAGTTTAGCTAGCGGGAGGGGGTACAATGAGCAGTTCTTC.

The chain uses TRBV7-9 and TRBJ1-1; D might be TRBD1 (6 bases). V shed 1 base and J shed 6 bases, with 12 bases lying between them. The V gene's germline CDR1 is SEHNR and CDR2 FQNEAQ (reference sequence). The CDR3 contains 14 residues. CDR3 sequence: CASSLEGGQAEAFF. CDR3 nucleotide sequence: TGTGCCAGCAGCTTAGAGGGGGGGCAGGCTGAAGCTTTCTTT. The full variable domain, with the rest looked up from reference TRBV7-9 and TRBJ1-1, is DTGVSQNPRHKITKRGQNVTFRCDPISEHNRLYWYRQTLGQGPEFLTYFQNEAQLEKSRLLSDRFSAERPKGSFSTLEIQRTEQGDSAMYLCASSLEGGQAEAFFGQGTRLTVV.

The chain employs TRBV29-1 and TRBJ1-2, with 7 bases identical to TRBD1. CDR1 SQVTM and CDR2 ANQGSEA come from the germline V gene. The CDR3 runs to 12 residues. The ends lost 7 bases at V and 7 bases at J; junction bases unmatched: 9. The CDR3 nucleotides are TGCAGCGCCTTCGACAGGGCTACTGGCTACACCTTC. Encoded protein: CSAFDRATGYTF.

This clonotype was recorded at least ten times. CDR3 region: CASRPPGQGSTGELFF. The CDR3 region has the DNA TGTGCCAGCAGGCCCCCGGGACAGGGGTCCACCGGGGAGCTGTTTTTT. The rearrangement links TRBV12-3 or TRBV12-4 to TRBJ2-2; 10 positions match TRBD1. The CDR3 extends over 16 amino acids. With 6 bases clipped from V and 4 bases from J, the junction kept 8 bases outside the gene matches.

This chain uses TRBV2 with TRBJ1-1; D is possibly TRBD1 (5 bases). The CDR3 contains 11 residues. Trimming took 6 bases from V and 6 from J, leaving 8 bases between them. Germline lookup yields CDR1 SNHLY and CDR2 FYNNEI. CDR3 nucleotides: TGTGCCAGCAGGGGGACCCCTGAAGCTTTCTTT. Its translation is CASRGTPEAFF.

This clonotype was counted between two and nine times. Here the CDR3 reads CSVSQGAEKLFF. In nucleotides, the CDR3 is TGCAGTGTATCGCAGGGGGCGGAAAAACTGTTTTTT. J is TRBJ1-4 and V is TRBV20-1; 8 nucleotides match TRBD1. This CDR3 has 12 residues. V trimming: 7 bases; J trimming: 8 bases; junction bases outside the gene matches: 6. The germline CDR1 and CDR2 sequences are DFQATT and SNEGSKA (reference sequence).

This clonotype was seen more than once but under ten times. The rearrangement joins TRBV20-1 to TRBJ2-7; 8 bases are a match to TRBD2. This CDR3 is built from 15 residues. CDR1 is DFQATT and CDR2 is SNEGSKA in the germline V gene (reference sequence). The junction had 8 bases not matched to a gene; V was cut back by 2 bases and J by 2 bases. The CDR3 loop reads CSARPGLAGPYEQYF. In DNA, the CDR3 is TGCAGTGCTAGACCCGGCCTAGCGGGCCCCTACGAGCAGTACTTC.

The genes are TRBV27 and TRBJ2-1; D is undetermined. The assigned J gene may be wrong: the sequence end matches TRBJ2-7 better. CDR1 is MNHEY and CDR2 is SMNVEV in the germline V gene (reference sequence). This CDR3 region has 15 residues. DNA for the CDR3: TGTGCCAGCGGCCCCGTCGCGGCCTCCTACAATGAGCAGTACTTC. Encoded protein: CASGPVAASYNEQYF.

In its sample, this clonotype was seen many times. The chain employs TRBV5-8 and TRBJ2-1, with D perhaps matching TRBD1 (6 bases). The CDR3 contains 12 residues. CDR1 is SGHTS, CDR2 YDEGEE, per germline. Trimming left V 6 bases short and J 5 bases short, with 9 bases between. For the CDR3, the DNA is TGTGCCAGCACGGGACAAAACAATGAGCAGTTCTTC. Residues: CASTGQNNEQFF.

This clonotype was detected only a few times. CDR3 loop: CASSLGTGGGDEQFF. The CDR3 DNA sequence: TGTGCCAGCAGCTTAGGCACGGGGGGTGGGGATGAGCAGTTCTTC. This chain links TRBV11-2 with TRBJ2-1, with 7 bases aligning to TRBD2. There are 15 residues in the CDR3. Germline CDR1 SGHAT, CDR2 FQNNGV. V gave up 1 base and J gave up 8 bases; unmatched junction bases: 8.

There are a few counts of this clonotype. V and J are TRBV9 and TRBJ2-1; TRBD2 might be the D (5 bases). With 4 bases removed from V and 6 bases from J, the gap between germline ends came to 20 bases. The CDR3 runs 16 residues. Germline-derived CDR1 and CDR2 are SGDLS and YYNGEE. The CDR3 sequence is CASSTRHLGGANEQFF. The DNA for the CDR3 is TGTGCCAGCAGCACACGACACCTCGGAGGCGCCAATGAGCAGTTCTTC.

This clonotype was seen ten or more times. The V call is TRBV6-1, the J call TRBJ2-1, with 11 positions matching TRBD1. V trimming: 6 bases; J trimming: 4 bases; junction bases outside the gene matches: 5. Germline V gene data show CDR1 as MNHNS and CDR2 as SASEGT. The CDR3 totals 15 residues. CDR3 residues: CASRRGQGAYNEQFF. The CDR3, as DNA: TGTGCCAGCAGACGCGGACAGGGGGCGTACAATGAGCAGTTCTTC.

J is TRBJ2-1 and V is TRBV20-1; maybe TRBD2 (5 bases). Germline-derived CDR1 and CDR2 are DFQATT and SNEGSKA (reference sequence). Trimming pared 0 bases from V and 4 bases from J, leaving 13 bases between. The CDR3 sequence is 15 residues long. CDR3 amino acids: CSARDQQRAYNEQFF. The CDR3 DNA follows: TGCAGTGCTAGAGATCAACAGAGGGCTTACAATGAGCAGTTCTTC.

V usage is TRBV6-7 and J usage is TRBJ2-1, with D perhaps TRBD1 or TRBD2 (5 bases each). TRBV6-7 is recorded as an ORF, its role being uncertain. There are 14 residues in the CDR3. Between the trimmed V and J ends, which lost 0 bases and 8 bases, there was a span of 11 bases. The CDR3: CASSYSTRGDEQFF. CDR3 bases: TGTGCCAGCAGTTACTCCACTAGGGGCGATGAGCAGTTCTTC.

CDR3: CASSSLGGGGTDTQYF. The CDR3 nucleotides are TGCGCCAGCAGCTCCCTGGGGGGGGGCGGCACAGATACGCAGTATTTT. The chain carries TRBV5-1 and TRBJ2-3; D perhaps matches TRBD2 (7 bases). The CDR3 has 16 residues. Trimming removed 3 bases at V and 1 base at J, with 15 bases between. Germline lookup yields CDR1 SGHRS and CDR2 YFSETQ.